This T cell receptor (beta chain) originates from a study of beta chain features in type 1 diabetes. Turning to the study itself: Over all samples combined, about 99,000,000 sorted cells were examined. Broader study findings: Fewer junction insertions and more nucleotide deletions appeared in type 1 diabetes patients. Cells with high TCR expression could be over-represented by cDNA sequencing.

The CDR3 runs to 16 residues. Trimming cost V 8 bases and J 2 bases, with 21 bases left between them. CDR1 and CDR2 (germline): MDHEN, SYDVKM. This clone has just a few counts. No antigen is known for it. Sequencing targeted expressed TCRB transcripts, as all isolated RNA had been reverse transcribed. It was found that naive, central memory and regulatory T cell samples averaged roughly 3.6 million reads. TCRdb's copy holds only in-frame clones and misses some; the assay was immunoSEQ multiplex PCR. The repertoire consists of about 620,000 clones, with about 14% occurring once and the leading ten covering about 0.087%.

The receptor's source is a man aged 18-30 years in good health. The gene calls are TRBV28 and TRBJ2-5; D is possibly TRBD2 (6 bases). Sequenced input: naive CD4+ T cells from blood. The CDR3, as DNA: TGTGCCAGCGCCCGAGGAGGGAGGACTTATCAAGAGACCCAGTACTTC. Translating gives CASARGGRTYQETQYF.